In this sample, the clone carrying this T cell receptor (beta chain) turned up once. The data were taken from a study of regulatory T cells in long-lasting Graves disease. Described time point: newly diagnosed GD, antithyroid drugs for less than 3 months. From PBMCs, RNA was extracted and then used to make the TCR library. Graves' disease diagnoses followed American Thyroid Association guidelines. To make TCR beta libraries, researchers used iRepertoire HTBI primers and Arm-PCR of CDR3 regions. TCRdb re-called the multiplex PCR reads through MiXCR, storing one row per CDR3 protein. The sample includes hundreds of thousands of distinct CDR3 sequences, 13% seen only once; the top ten take 8.5% to 10%. Germline V lookup: CDR1 MNHEY, CDR2 SVGEGT. The CDR3 has 15 residues. V was pared by 6 bases and J by 4 bases, with 6 bases of the junction left unmatched. These same data were also listed under a study on T cells in Graves' hyperthyroidism and ophthalmopathy.

Sequencing was performed on peripheral blood mononuclear cells (PBMCs), taken at new diagnosis, from a patient treated with antithyroid drugs. The TCR comes from a man aged 30 to 39 with Graves disease. The chain uses TRBV6-2 or TRBV6-3 and TRBJ2-5; 12 bases agree with TRBD2. Written as DNA, the CDR3 is TGTGCCAGCAGGAAACTAGCGGGAGGAGGAGAGACCCAGTACTTC. Amino acids: CASRKLAGGGETQYF.